The present entry profiles one TCR beta chain with its context. The data stem from a study of blood T cell repertoires in COVID-19. Overall study context: Donors in the United States, Italy and Spain gave samples during acute or convalescent COVID-19.

Data came from immunoSEQ multiplex PCR; TCRdb stores just in-frame clones and leaves some out. The table lists 45,000 to 65,000 clones, 83% of them singletons. The V and J ends lost 1 base and 5 bases respectively, with 14 bases between them. Germline V gives CDR1 LNHNV, CDR2 YYDKDF (reference sequence). The CDR3 sequence is 15 residues long. The rearrangement links TRBV15 to TRBJ2-5; a possible D gene is TRBD2 (6 bases). The clonotype was recovered from a man aged 35-49 years with acute or convalescent COVID-19. The sequencing sample was made of peripheral blood. CDR3 amino acids: CATSRAPGGRETQYF. The CDR3, as DNA: TGTGCCACCAGCAGAGCCCCCGGGGGTCGGGAGACCCAGTACTTC.